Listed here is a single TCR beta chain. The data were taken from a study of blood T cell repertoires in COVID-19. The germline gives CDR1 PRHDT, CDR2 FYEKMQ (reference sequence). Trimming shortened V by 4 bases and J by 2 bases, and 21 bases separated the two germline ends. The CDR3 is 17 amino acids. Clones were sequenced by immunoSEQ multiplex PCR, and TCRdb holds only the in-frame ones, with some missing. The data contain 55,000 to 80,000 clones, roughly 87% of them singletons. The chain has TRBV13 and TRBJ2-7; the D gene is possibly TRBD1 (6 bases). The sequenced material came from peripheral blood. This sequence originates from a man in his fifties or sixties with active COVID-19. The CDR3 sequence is CASSSLLNRERTYEQYF. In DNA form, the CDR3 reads TGTGCCAGCAGCTCCCTCTTAAACAGGGAGCGAACCTACGAGCAGTACTTC. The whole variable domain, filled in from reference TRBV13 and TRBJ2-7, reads AAGVIQSPRHLIKEKRETATLKCYPIPRHDTVYWYQQGPGQDPQFLISFYEKMQSDKGSIPDRFSAQQFSDYHSELNMSSLELGDSALYFCASSSLLNRERTYEQYFGPGTRLTVT.